A selection of T cell receptor beta chains follows, all from one sample in a study of shared clonotypes between healthy human individuals. Clones were sequenced by immunoSEQ multiplex PCR, and TCRdb holds only the in-frame ones, with some missing. Of around 2,000,000 clones in the sample, 90% to 95% were seen once. The sequenced material came from naive CD8+ T cells from PBMCs. These receptors originate from a man between 18 and 35 years old in good health. Some clones in this sample may be carry-over from other donors' samples. The CDR3 runs from the conserved cysteine through the conserved F or W. A D gene is named only where the DNA matches it firmly. A row's size may be missing; if present it is once, few, many or a size class.

abundance	v_gene	len	d_gene	j_gene	CDR3aa	CDR3nt
.	TRBV9	13	.	TRBJ2-1	CASSDSVDNEQFF	TGTGCCAGCAGCGACTCGGTGGACAATGAGCAGTTCTTC
once	TRBV4-1	16	TRBD1	TRBJ2-5	CASSQEGTAPFETQYF	TGCGCCAGCAGCCAAGAAGGGACAGCTCCCTTCGAGACCCAGTACTTC
.	TRBV9	14	TRBD1	TRBJ2-1	CASSPGDRENEQFF	TGTGCCAGCAGCCCGGGGGACAGGGAAAATGAGCAGTTCTTC
.	TRBV4-1	17	TRBD1	TRBJ2-2	CASSQDFRGLRTGELFF	TGCGCCAGCAGCCAAGATTTCAGGGGGCTTCGGACCGGGGAGCTGTTTTTT
.	TRBV29-1	14	TRBD2	TRBJ2-1	CSVVGLAGYNEQFF	TGCAGCGTTGTTGGTCTAGCGGGATACAATGAGCAGTTCTTC
.	TRBV27	15	.	TRBJ2-6	CASSSPGTGANVLTF	TGTGCCAGCAGTTCCCCAGGGACTGGGGCCAACGTCCTGACTTTC
.	TRBV9	14	.	TRBJ2-7	CASSAAGVDYEQYF	TGTGCCAGCAGCGCGGCAGGGGTCGACTACGAGCAGTACTTC
.	TRBV7-2	15	TRBD1	TRBJ1-1	CASSPGTGMNTEAFF	TGTGCCAGCAGCCCCGGGACAGGGATGAACACTGAAGCTTTCTTT
.	TRBV5-6	12	TRBD1	TRBJ1-1	CATGQLNTEAFF	TGTGCCACGGGACAGCTGAACACTGAAGCTTTCTTT
.	TRBV7-2	15	.	TRBJ2-1	CASSSRKGSYNEQFF	TGTGCCAGCAGCTCCCGGAAGGGGTCCTACAATGAGCAGTTCTTC
.	TRBV23-1	12	TRBD1	TRBJ2-1	CASRGQYNEQFF	TGCGCCAGCAGGGGACAGTACAATGAGCAGTTCTTC
.	TRBV6-1	12	.	TRBJ2-7	CASEAGTYEQYF	TGTGCCAGCGAAGCGGGTACCTACGAGCAGTACTTC
.	TRBV27	14	.	TRBJ2-1	CASSSWTDYNEQFF	TGTGCCAGCAGTTCCTGGACAGACTACAATGAGCAGTTCTTC
.	TRBV27	14	.	TRBJ1-5	CASSRTVASQPQHF	TGTGCCAGCAGCCGGACCGTTGCAAGTCAGCCCCAGCATTTT
once	TRBV7-9	12	.	TRBJ2-7	CASSLGRYEQYF	TGTGCCAGCAGCTTAGGCCGCTACGAGCAGTACTTC
once	TRBV6-6	13	TRBD1	TRBJ1-2	CATHDRGQDGYTF	TGTGCCACCCACGACAGGGGGCAGGACGGCTACACCTTC
.	TRBV7-9	11	TRBD1	TRBJ2-1	CAALGGGEQFF	TGTGCCGCCCTAGGGGGCGGCGAGCAGTTCTTC
.	TRBV27	17	TRBD1	TRBJ1-5	CASRVGTGSSRNQPQHF	TGTGCCAGCAGGGTCGGGACAGGATCTTCCCGGAATCAGCCCCAGCATTTT
.	TRBV27	17	TRBD2	TRBJ2-7	CASSLSLASGSTGEQYF	TGTGCCAGCAGTTTATCGCTGGCTAGCGGGAGTACGGGGGAGCAGTACTTC
.	TRBV7-6	17	TRBD1	TRBJ2-2	CASSLDVGGGLAGELFF	TGTGCCAGCAGCTTAGATGTAGGGGGCGGTTTGGCCGGGGAGCTGTTTTTT
once	TRBV15	15	.	TRBJ1-2	CATSRDPPPSYGYTF	TGTGCCACCAGCAGAGATCCCCCCCCTAGCTATGGCTACACCTTC
.	TRBV7-6	15	TRBD2	TRBJ2-3	CASSRGGASTDTQYF	TGTGCCAGCAGCCGCGGGGGAGCTAGCACAGATACGCAGTATTTT
.	TRBV15	15	.	TRBJ2-2	CATSPGAGATGELFF	TGTGCCACCAGCCCAGGCGCAGGGGCCACCGGGGAGCTGTTTTTT
.	TRBV9	14	.	TRBJ2-7	CASSVGQKTYEQYF	TGTGCCAGCAGCGTAGGTCAGAAAACCTACGAGCAGTACTTC
few	TRBV19	13	.	TRBJ1-5	CASQVGTHQPQHF	TGTGCCAGTCAGGTAGGGACACATCAGCCCCAGCATTTT
once	TRBV7-9	18	TRBD2	TRBJ2-1	CASSQTSGTSGSYNEQFF	TGTGCCAGCAGCCAGACTAGCGGGACATCGGGCTCCTACAATGAGCAGTTCTTC
.	TRBV27	17	TRBD2	TRBJ2-7	CASSPSSLGLGGHEQYF	TGTGCCAGCAGTCCGAGTTCACTCGGACTAGGTGGCCACGAGCAGTACTTC
.	TRBV19	15	.	TRBJ1-3	CASSIYGNSGNTIYF	TGTGCCAGTAGTATTTACGGGAACTCTGGAAACACCATATATTTT